The 26 T cell receptor beta chains below all came from one sample that was sequenced in a study of patients and donors after allogeneic stem cell transplantation. TCRdb fed the RT-PCR reads into MiXCR, producing one record per CDR3 protein. The sample contains 900,000 to 1,000,000 distinct CDR3 sequences, roughly 18% of which appear only once. Sequencing used blood, either unsorted or a sorted T cell fraction (not recorded which). The receptors stem from a human donor who was either an allogeneic HSCT recipient or a stem cell or donor lymphocyte infusion donor (not recorded which). It is not recorded whose cells these are; they may come from a transplant donor.

The rearrangement links TRBV9 to TRBJ2-7; D gene unclear. CDR3 length: 10 residues. Trimming pared 9 bases from V and 1 base from J, leaving 5 bases between. Germline V CDR1 and CDR2: SGDLS, YYNGEE. The CDR3 DNA sequence: TGTGCCACCCTTTCCTACGAGCAGTACTTC. This sequence encodes CATLSYEQYF.

This clonotype was seen more than once but under ten times. The chain couples TRBV29-1 to TRBJ2-5, with unresolved D. Trimming shortened V by 4 bases and J by 0 bases, and 9 bases separated the two germline ends. CDR3 length equals 13 residues. The germline V gene has CDR1 SQVTM and CDR2 ANQGSEA. This CDR3 is CSVAARYQETQYF. In nucleotides, the CDR3 is TGCAGCGTTGCGGCCAGGTACCAAGAGACCCAGTACTTC.

This clonotype has a handful of counts. This chain connects TRBV27 to TRBJ1-5, with a possible D match to TRBD1 (6 bases). The length of the CDR3 is 17 residues. Between the trimmed V and J ends, which lost 1 base and 2 bases, there was a span of 15 bases. CDR1 is MNHEY and CDR2 is SMNVEV in the germline V gene (reference sequence). The CDR3 reads CASSLFGAGVGNQPQHF. DNA for the CDR3: TGTGCCAGCAGTTTATTCGGGGCAGGGGTTGGCAATCAGCCCCAGCATTTT.

The chain uses TRBV4-2 and TRBJ1-5; D is perhaps TRBD1 (5 bases). Looked up from germline, CDR1 is LGHNA and CDR2 is YNFKEQ. With 0 bases removed from V and 7 bases from J, the gap between germline ends came to 19 bases. The length of the CDR3 is 17 residues. CDR3 residues: CASSQDRIGDLAQPQHF. CDR3 in DNA: TGTGCCAGCAGCCAAGACCGTATCGGGGACCTCGCACAGCCCCAGCATTTT.

This clonotype was detected only a few times. This sequence joins TRBV12-3 or TRBV12-4 and TRBJ1-5; no clear D. The CDR3 spans 14 residues. V shed 6 bases and J shed 5 bases, with 14 bases lying between them. The CDR3 protein is CASSLTAEHQPQHF. The CDR3 DNA is TGTGCCAGCAGCCTCACAGCCGAACATCAGCCCCAGCATTTT.

This clonotype has just a few counts. V and J are TRBV5-6 and TRBJ2-1; 7 bases line up with TRBD2. The germline V gene encodes CDR1 SGHDT and CDR2 YYEEEE. Trimming at V came to 5 bases and at J to 7 bases, leaving 15 bases not matched to a gene. The CDR3 spans 16 residues. CDR3 sequence reads: CASRGGSLLKGNEQFF. The CDR3 nucleotides are TGTGCCAGCAGGGGGGGGTCGTTACTTAAAGGGAATGAGCAGTTCTTC. Supplemented by reference TRBV5-6 and TRBJ2-1, the full variable domain reads DAGVTQSPTHLIKTRGQQVTLRCSPKSGHDTVSWYQQALGQGPQFIFQYYEEEERQRGNFPDRFSGHQFPNYSSELNVNALLLGDSALYLCASRGGSLLKGNEQFFGPGTRLTVL.

The V and J genes are TRBV20-1 and TRBJ2-7; D is perhaps TRBD1 (6 bases). CDR3 length: 13 residues. The germline V and J ends were trimmed by 1 base and 5 bases, with 12 bases remaining between them. Germline lookup yields CDR1 DFQATT and CDR2 SNEGSKA (reference sequence). CDR3 coding DNA: TGCAGTGCTAGAGCCCCAGGGGACCACGAGCAGTACTTC. It codes for CSARAPGDHEQYF.

This clonotype showed up just a few times. The V gene is TRBV5-1, the J gene TRBJ2-3; D ambiguous. Germline loops: CDR1 SGHRS, CDR2 YFSETQ. The CDR3 length is 14 residues. V was shortened by 2 bases and J by 2 bases, with 9 bases between the two germline ends. CDR3 residues: CASSFTASTDTQYF. The CDR3, as DNA: TGCGCCAGCAGCTTTACAGCGTCCACAGATACGCAGTATTTT. The full variable domain, completed using reference TRBV5-1 and TRBJ2-3, is KAGVTQTPRYLIKTRGQQVTLSCSPISGHRSVSWYQQTPGQGLQFLFEYFSETQRNKGNFPGRFSGRQFSNSRSEMNVSTLELGDSALYLCASSFTASTDTQYFGPGTRLTVL.

This clonotype was found a few times. The gene calls are TRBV14 and TRBJ1-6, with D hard to call. V lost 1 base and J 10 bases, leaving 8 bases between the germline ends. The CDR3 covers 13 residues. Germline CDR1 is SGHDN and CDR2 is FVKESK. DNA of the CDR3: TGTGCCAGCAGCCAAGTAGGGCCCTCACCCCTCCACTTT. Translated, it gives CASSQVGPSPLHF.

J is TRBJ1-1 and V is TRBV5-4; tentative D call: TRBD1 (6 bases). Germline CDR1 is SGHNT and CDR2 is YYREEE (reference sequence). V lost 2 bases and J 5 bases, leaving 16 bases between the germline ends. CDR3 length: 15 residues. The CDR3, as DNA: TGTGCCAGCAGCTTCCCTAGGGGGGCTAATACTGAAGCTTTCTTT. It codes for CASSFPRGANTEAFF.

The V call is TRBV6-5, the J call TRBJ2-1, with D uncertain. The CDR3 has 15 amino acids. Per germline, CDR1 MNHEY and CDR2 SVGAGI. V shed 0 bases and J shed 8 bases, with 14 bases lying between them. The CDR3 nucleotides read TGTGCCAGCAGTTACTCGACTTCGGATATTGATGAGCAGTTCTTC. It specifies CASSYSTSDIDEQFF.

The chain carries TRBV5-1 and TRBJ1-6, with a weak D call TRBD1 (6 bases). CDR1 is SGHRS and CDR2 is YFSETQ in the germline V gene. The CDR3 runs 15 residues. The V end was cut by 0 bases, the J end by 9 bases, with 13 bases between. The CDR3 nucleotides read TGCGCCAGCAGCTTGGGAGGGGGTGGAATTTCACCCCTCCACTTT. Its protein is CASSLGGGGISPLHF.

This clonotype was found many times. The V and J genes are TRBV20-1 and TRBJ2-5; maybe TRBD2 (6 bases). The V gene's germline CDR1 is DFQATT and CDR2 SNEGSKA (reference sequence). The CDR3 contains 14 residues. The V and J ends lost 4 bases and 1 base respectively, with 13 bases between them. Written as DNA, the CDR3 is TGCAGTGCTACCACCGGGACTCGCCAAGAGACCCAGTACTTC. Translation: CSATTGTRQETQYF.

This chain joins TRBV12-3 or TRBV12-4 and TRBJ2-5; 12 nucleotides line up with TRBD2. V shed 2 bases and J 5 bases; nucleotides not matched to a gene: 6. The CDR3 extends over 16 amino acids. This CDR3 is CASSLLLAGGYETQYF. CDR3 bases: TGTGCCAGCAGTTTACTTCTAGCGGGAGGGTATGAGACCCAGTACTTC.

This clonotype was seen only once. V usage is TRBV6-2 or TRBV6-3 and J usage is TRBJ2-1, with 10 nucleotides matching TRBD2. The CDR3 contains 14 residues. The V gene end was trimmed by 6 bases and the J gene end by 8 bases; junction bases not matched to a gene: 7. The germline V gene encodes CDR1 MNHEY and CDR2 SVGEGT. The CDR3 sequence: CASSPSGRWHEQFF. CDR3 DNA: TGTGCCAGCAGCCCTAGCGGGAGATGGCATGAGCAGTTCTTC.

The chain combines TRBV20-1 with TRBJ1-6, with D hard to call. CDR3 length equals 14 residues. V was trimmed by 6 bases and J by 0 bases, leaving 9 bases between them. Germline V gives CDR1 DFQATT, CDR2 SNEGSKA (reference sequence). In DNA form, the CDR3 reads TGCAGTGCCCCCGAGAGCTCCTATAATTCACCCCTCCACTTT. This translates into CSAPESSYNSPLHF.

In its sample, this clonotype was seen many times. The chain recombines TRBV10-3 with TRBJ2-3, with D perhaps TRBD1 or TRBD2 (5 bases each). CDR1 is ENHRY, CDR2 SYGVKD, per germline. CDR3 length equals 15 residues. V gave up 2 bases and J gave up 0 bases, with 9 bases separating them. CDR3 bases: TGTGCCATCAGTGAGGGGGGTCGCAGCACAGATACGCAGTATTTT. This sequence encodes CAISEGGRSTDTQYF.

This clonotype has just a few counts. The chain is built from TRBV7-8 and TRBJ2-7; D assignment may be TRBD1 or TRBD2 (5 bases each). This CDR3 is 13 amino acids long. The germline gives CDR1 SGHVS, CDR2 FQNEAQ. Trimming cost V 1 base and J 6 bases, with 10 bases left between them. The CDR3 sequence is CASSLGGASEQYF. The DNA of the CDR3 is TGTGCCAGCAGCTTAGGAGGGGCCTCCGAGCAGTACTTC.

The chain is built from TRBV6-1 and TRBJ2-4, with D tentatively TRBD1 or TRBD2 (7 bases each). The germline V gene encodes CDR1 MNHNS and CDR2 SASEGT. The V end was cut by 6 bases, the J end by 1 base, with 13 bases between. The CDR3 sequence is 15 residues long. CDR3 residues: CASSRQGGAKNIQYF. CDR3 DNA: TGTGCCAGCAGCCGTCAGGGGGGGGCCAAAAACATTCAGTACTTC.

The chain is built from TRBV12-3 or TRBV12-4 and TRBJ2-7; 10 nucleotides agree with TRBD1. The CDR3 loop spans 16 amino acids. V dropped 5 bases and J dropped 2; count of bases not matched to a gene: 9. In DNA form, the CDR3 reads TGTGCCAGCAGTCCACCCCCCGGACAGGGGGCCTACGAGCAGTACTTC. This translates into CASSPPPGQGAYEQYF.

This clonotype was recorded a few times. V gene TRBV20-1 combines with J gene TRBJ2-2; perhaps TRBD2 as D (6 bases). V lost 3 bases to trimming and J lost 7 bases, with 18 bases between them. The germline CDR1 and CDR2 sequences are DFQATT and SNEGSKA (reference sequence). The CDR3 contains 15 residues. In DNA form, the CDR3 reads TGCAGTGCTAGCTCCGTTCGGGGGAGCTTCGGGGAGCTGTTTTTT. This codes for CSASSVRGSFGELFF.

The table lists this clonotype with a few counts. This rearrangement joins TRBV7-9 to TRBJ2-1, with 10 nucleotides matching TRBD2. This CDR3 has 15 amino acids. Trimming cost V 3 bases and J 5 bases; bases outside gene matches: 4. Germline V gene lookup returns CDR1 SEHNR and CDR2 FQNEAQ (reference sequence). CDR3 sequence: CASSFPSGGNNEQFF. CDR3 coding DNA: TGTGCCAGCAGCTTCCCTAGCGGGGGCAACAATGAGCAGTTCTTC.

The chain has TRBV24-1 and TRBJ1-2; a weak D match, TRBD1 (5 bases). CDR1 and CDR2 from the germline V gene are KGHDR and SFDVKD. This CDR3 has 15 residues. V lost 4 bases and J lost 2, with 13 bases in between. For the CDR3, the DNA is TGTGCCACCAGTGACATGGGGGGGACGAACTATGGCTACACCTTC. Its protein product is CATSDMGGTNYGYTF.

J is TRBJ2-1 and V is TRBV9, with TRBD2 matching over 9 bases. In germline, CDR1 is SGDLS, CDR2 YYNGEE. The CDR3 is 15 amino acids. V was pared by 0 bases and J by 3 bases, with 1 base of the junction left unmatched. The CDR3 spells CASSVGGGDYNEQFF. The DNA of the CDR3 is TGTGCCAGCAGCGTAGGCGGGGGGGACTACAATGAGCAGTTCTTC.

This rearrangement joins TRBV12-3 or TRBV12-4 to TRBJ1-5; possible D gene TRBD1, 6 bases. V lost 6 bases and J 1 base, leaving 19 bases between the germline ends. The CDR3 sequence is 17 residues long. Here the CDR3 reads CASRQGGAGSSNQPQHF. The CDR3 nucleotides are TGTGCCAGCAGGCAAGGGGGTGCAGGGTCCAGCAATCAGCCCCAGCATTTT.

This chain links TRBV27 with TRBJ1-5, with D possibly being TRBD1 (5 bases). The V end was cut by 6 bases, the J end by 0 bases, with 18 bases between. The germline V gene has CDR1 MNHEY and CDR2 SMNVEV (reference sequence). This CDR3 has 17 residues. The CDR3, as DNA: TGTGCCAGCAGCCAGAGACAGAGACGAGATAGCAATCAGCCCCAGCATTTT. It encodes CASSQRQRRDSNQPQHF.